The 22 T cell receptor beta chains below were found in one sample sequenced in a study of molecular identifiers for immune sequencing clone quantification. TCRdb fed the PCR reads into MiXCR, producing one record per CDR3 protein. Of about 640,000 distinct CDR3 sequences in the sample, around 20% were seen once. Sequencing was carried out using naive CD8+ T cells from blood, with Jurkat cell RNA spiked in. Subset reported: FACS-sorted CD8+CD4-CCR7+CD45RA+ naive T cells. All receptors come from a human donor in good health. Some libraries in this study had Jurkat cell RNA spiked in.

This clonotype was seen at least ten times. V gene TRBV5-5 combines with J gene TRBJ2-1; possible D gene TRBD2, 8 bases. This CDR3 has 18 residues. V was cut by 4 bases and J by 0 bases, with 20 bases left in between. Per germline, CDR1 SGHKS and CDR2 YYEKEE (reference sequence). CDR3 in amino acids: CASSPGGSGTSSYNEQFF. CDR3 nucleotides: TGTGCCAGCAGCCCAGGGGGTAGCGGGACTTCCTCCTACAATGAGCAGTTCTTC.

Concerning this clonotype itself: Since a much larger clone is just one base distant, this may be a read error. This sequence joins TRBV6-2 or TRBV6-3 and TRBJ1-2; 10 bases line up with TRBD1. The germline CDR1 and CDR2 sequences are MNHEY and SVGEGT. The CDR3 is made up of 15 amino acids. J was trimmed by 4 bases and V by 4 bases; bases with no gene match: 6. The CDR3 here is CASSWTGGASYGYTF. In DNA form, the CDR3 reads TGTGCCAGCAGTTGGACAGGGGGGGCTTCCTATGGCTACACCTTC.

This clonotype was found a few times. The chain has TRBV3-1 and TRBJ1-4; the D gene is possibly TRBD1 (6 bases). Germline assignment: CDR1 LGHDT and CDR2 YNNKEL (reference sequence). The V gene lost 4 bases and the J gene lost 7 bases, with 10 bases spanning the gap. The CDR3 is made up of 13 amino acids. The CDR3 nucleotides read TGTGCCAGCAGCCGACAGGTTTTTGAAAAACTGTTTTTT. Amino acid sequence: CASSRQVFEKLFF. Based on the CDR3 plus reference TRBV3-1 and TRBJ1-4, the full variable domain is DTAVSQTPKYLVTQMGNDKSIKCEQNLGHDTMYWYKQDSKKFLKIMFSYNNKELIINETVPNRFSPKSPDKAHLNLHINSLELGDSAVYFCASSRQVFEKLFFGSGTQLSVL.

A few counts support this clonotype. A much larger clonotype is one base distant, so this may be a read error. This chain uses TRBV12-5 with TRBJ2-7; D unresolved. The CDR3 is made up of 12 amino acids. Germline assignment: CDR1 LGHNT and CDR2 FRNRAP. Trimming pared 2 bases from V and 9 bases from J, leaving 11 bases between. The chain's CDR3 is CASGLPPHVQYF. The CDR3 nucleotides are TGTGCTAGTGGTTTGCCTCCCCACGTGCAGTACTTC.

This clonotype was picked up many times. The rearrangement links TRBV3-1 to TRBJ2-3; D call uncertain. V was pared by 1 base and J by 4 bases, with 9 bases between. This CDR3 has 14 amino acids. Germline CDR1 is LGHDT and CDR2 is YNNKEL (reference sequence). CDR3 in DNA: TGTGCCAGCAGCCAAGTTCCTTCCGCAGATACGCAGTATTTT. Translation gives CASSQVPSADTQYF.

There are many counts of this clonotype. J is TRBJ2-1 and V is TRBV2; 8 bases are shared with TRBD2. The CDR3 totals 15 residues. After removal of 6 bases from V and 0 bases from J, the junction contained 4 bases not matched to a gene. CDR1 and CDR2 from the germline V gene are SNHLY and FYNNEI. The CDR3 protein is CASRAGASSYNEQFF. CDR3 bases: TGTGCCAGCAGAGCGGGAGCCAGCTCCTACAATGAGCAGTTCTTC. Variable domain in full (rest from reference TRBV2 and TRBJ2-1): EPEVTQTPSHQVTQMGQEVILRCVPISNHLYFYWYRQILGQKVEFLVSFYNNEISEKSEIFDDQFSVERPDGSNFTLKIRSTKLEDSAMYFCASRAGASSYNEQFFGPGTRLTVL.

The chain combines TRBV6-5 with TRBJ2-5, with unresolved D. The germline V gene has CDR1 MNHEY and CDR2 SVGAGI. The CDR3 extends over 12 amino acids. Trimming stripped 4 bases from V and 4 bases from J, with 7 bases between. The CDR3 DNA sequence: TGTGCCAGCAGTTGGGGAAGAGAGACCCAGTACTTC. Translated, it gives CASSWGRETQYF.

This clonotype was observed a handful of times. The gene calls are TRBV27 and TRBJ2-5; D remains ambiguous. V was clipped by 5 bases and J by 1 base, with 11 bases between them. Germline loops: CDR1 MNHEY, CDR2 SMNVEV (reference sequence). The CDR3 sequence is 14 residues long. The CDR3 sequence: CASSPTLPQETQYF. The DNA for the CDR3 is TGTGCCAGCAGTCCAACCCTACCCCAAGAGACCCAGTACTTC.

Worth noting for this clonotype: One end of the junction is discordant with germline, which a read error may explain. V and J are TRBV7-6 and TRBJ2-3; D assignment may be TRBD1 or TRBD2 (5 bases each). Germline V gene sequence: CDR1 SGHVS, CDR2 FNYEAQ. The CDR3 is made up of 15 amino acids. CDR3 DNA: TGTGCCAGCAGCTTAGCTGGGACCAGCACAGATGCGCAGTATTTT. Translation gives CASSLAGTSTDAQYF.

J is TRBJ2-2 and V is TRBV4-3; D remains unclear. Germline CDR1 is LGHNA and CDR2 is YSLEER. V lost 0 bases, J lost 8 bases, and 16 bases lay in between. The CDR3 loop spans 16 amino acids. CDR3 amino acids: CASSQDLRWPGGELFF. The DNA for the CDR3 is TGCGCCAGCAGCCAAGACCTCAGGTGGCCTGGGGGGGAGCTGTTTTTT.

Concerning this clonotype itself: A single base separates this from a much larger clone, so it may be a read error. This chain links TRBV5-1 with TRBJ2-3; the D gene is possibly TRBD2 (5 bases). Germline CDR1 is SGHRS and CDR2 is YFSETQ. Trimming cost V 7 bases and J 1 base, with 16 bases left between them. The CDR3 totals 15 residues. CDR3 sequence (DNA): TGCGCCAGCGGCATTGCTAGCCGGGGCACAGATACGCAGTATTTT. Translating it yields CASGIASRGTDTQYF.

This clonotype was counted only a few times. Just one base apart from a much larger clone, this may be a read error. The chain employs TRBV4-1 and TRBJ1-1, with D uncertain. The CDR3 loop spans 17 amino acids. The V gene's germline CDR1 is MGHRA and CDR2 YSYEKL. CDR3 DNA sequence: TGCGCCAGCAGCCAAGATAAACGTAGGGCCTCCTCCCCAGAAGCTGTCTTT. It yields the protein CASSQDKRRASSPEAVF.

This chain links TRBV27 with TRBJ2-1; 14 bases agree with TRBD2. This CDR3 has 16 residues. Germline V gives CDR1 MNHEY, CDR2 SMNVEV (reference sequence). Unmatched junction bases numbered 9, after V lost 5 bases and J lost 9 bases. CDR3 sequence (DNA): TGTGCCAGCAGTCCCGAGGGACTAGCGGGAGCGGTTGAGCAGTTCTTC. It specifies CASSPEGLAGAVEQFF.

This clonotype showed up many times. The chain links TRBV28 to TRBJ1-2; D perhaps matches TRBD1 (5 bases). Germline V gene lookup returns CDR1 MDHEN and CDR2 SYDVKM. The V gene lost 8 bases and the J gene lost 7 bases, with 11 bases spanning the gap. The CDR3 spans 11 residues. The CDR3 bases are TGTGCCAGCCACGGGGGATTTGGCTACACCTTC. It specifies CASHGGFGYTF.

This clonotype came up many times. The chain recombines TRBV20-1 with TRBJ1-2; D might be TRBD1 (5 bases). Per the germline V gene, CDR1 is DFQATT and CDR2 is SNEGSKA (reference sequence). The CDR3 is 16 residues long. V was clipped by 0 bases and J by 5 bases, with 19 bases between them. The CDR3, as DNA: TGCAGTGCTAGAGACCCCACCCTGGGGCTCACTTATGGCTACACCTTC. Translated, it gives CSARDPTLGLTYGYTF.

This clonotype came up a few times. The chain couples TRBV27 to TRBJ1-2; a possible D gene is TRBD1 (5 bases). This CDR3 is 14 amino acids long. Looked up from germline, CDR1 is MNHEY and CDR2 is SMNVEV (reference sequence). V dropped 5 bases and J dropped 8 bases, with 18 bases sitting between them. The chain's CDR3 is CASSPLSLEGGYTF. Here the CDR3 DNA reads TGTGCCAGCAGTCCCTTGAGCCTAGAGGGGGGCTACACCTTC.

Comment on this clonotype: This could be a read error, since a much larger clone is one nucleotide away. The rearrangement uses TRBV25-1 and TRBJ2-7; 9 positions match TRBD1. Unmatched junction bases numbered 7, after V lost 4 bases and J lost 6 bases. The CDR3 covers 14 residues. Germline V gene lookup returns CDR1 MGHDK and CDR2 SYGVNS. The DNA of the CDR3 is TGTGCCAGCAGTGTCGGGACAGGGTTTTGCGAGCAGTACTTC. Translation: CASSVGTGFCEQYF.

V and J are TRBV4-3 and TRBJ2-2, with 8 bases that match TRBD1. V trimming: 4 bases; J trimming: 3 bases; junction bases outside the gene matches: 10. The CDR3 sequence is 17 residues long. Germline V lookup: CDR1 LGHNA, CDR2 YSLEER. For the CDR3, the DNA is TGCGCCAGCAGCCGAGACCCCGCCAGGGGGCACACCGGGGAGCTGTTTTTT. Translation: CASSRDPARGHTGELFF.

This chain's CDR3 is CASSYIDGYTF. As DNA, the CDR3 is TGTGCCAGCAGTTACATCGATGGCTACACCTTC. J is TRBJ1-2 and V is TRBV6-2 or TRBV6-3, with D unclear. The CDR3 has 11 residues. Looked up from germline, CDR1 is MNHEY and CDR2 is SVGEGT. The V gene lost 2 bases and the J gene lost 6 bases, with 4 bases spanning the gap.

The rearrangement joins TRBV12-3 or TRBV12-4 to TRBJ2-5, with a weak D call TRBD1 (5 bases). This CDR3 spans 16 amino acids. The V end was cut by 6 bases, the J end by 4 bases, with 21 bases between. CDR3 DNA sequence: TGTGCCAGCAGCCTCGGTGCTGGACACGCTAGAGAGACCCAGTACTTC. Protein: CASSLGAGHARETQYF.

This chain joins TRBV9 and TRBJ2-7; 10 positions match TRBD2. This CDR3 spans 14 amino acids. Germline V gene sequence: CDR1 SGDLS, CDR2 YYNGEE. V shed 5 bases, J shed 5 bases, and the junction held 7 bases outside the gene matches. CDR3 coding DNA: TGTGCCAGCAGTCTAGCGGGAGATGGGAACGAGCAGTACTTC. This sequence encodes CASSLAGDGNEQYF.

This clonotype was seen ten or more times. The gene calls are TRBV4-3 and TRBJ2-1; a possible D gene is TRBD2 (7 bases). Germline V gene lookup returns CDR1 LGHNA and CDR2 YSLEER. V lost 0 bases, J lost 3 bases, and 15 bases lay in between. The CDR3 is made up of 17 amino acids. CDR3 DNA: TGCGCCAGCAGCCAAGATCCTGGGGGGGCGCGCTACAATGAGCAGTTCTTC. Translation: CASSQDPGGARYNEQFF.